This T cell receptor (beta chain) was recorded in a study of blood T cell repertoires in COVID-19. Profiled with immunoSEQ multiplex PCR; TCRdb holds only in-frame clones, not every one. The table includes fewer than 350,000 clones, about 82% detected once. This clone was seen a handful of times. Trimming stripped 4 bases from V and 3 bases from J, with 10 bases between. CDR1 SGHDT and CDR2 YYEEEE come from the germline V gene. The CDR3 is 13 amino acids. This TCR was sampled from a human donor in a cohort sampled during active COVID-19. The chain uses TRBV5-6 and TRBJ1-2; D remains unclear. The sequencing input was peripheral blood. CDR3 in DNA: TGTGCCAGCAGCCCTGCGGCAGACTATGGCTACACCTTC. Translating gives CASSPAADYGYTF.